This TCR beta chain is drawn from a study of T cell responses to AZD1222 COVID-19 vaccine. General study points: Unmutated variant regions are reportedly targeted by nearly half of spike-specific TCRs. Seropositive AZD1222 recipients at baseline numbered only five or six. Females made up more of the donors, who were largely white British, and clonal diversity may have come out too low. It was only after the peak T cell response that any repertoires were sampled.

Profiling relied on immunoSEQ multiplex PCR, and the TCRdb table lists in-frame clones only, not all of them. The repertoire holds under 150,000 clones, with about 92% as singletons. Concerning this clone: No antigen is known for it.

Sequenced here: peripheral blood, sampled on day 0 of AZD1222 vaccination. The sequence was collected from an adult in good health.

The CDR3 loop reads CASSLGTTYTEAFF. The CDR3 nucleotides are TGTGCCAGCAGCTTGGGGACAACCTACACTGAAGCTTTCTTT. This chain joins TRBV5-6 and TRBJ1-1, with TRBD1 as a possible D gene (5 bases). The germline CDR1 and CDR2 sequences are SGHDT and YYEEEE. The CDR3 contains 14 residues. V lost 0 bases and J lost 3, with 9 bases in between.